This T cell receptor beta chain was recovered during a study of early T cells in non-severe SARS-CoV-2 infection. TCRdb ran MiXCR on the 5' RACE reads and lists one entry per CDR3 protein. The data hold some 91,000 distinct CDR3 sequences, with approximately 13% observed a single time. Trimming shortened V by 6 bases and J by 3 bases, and 17 bases separated the two germline ends. Germline loops: CDR1 SEHNR, CDR2 FQNEAQ (reference sequence). This CDR3 has 15 amino acids. By share, this clonotype ranks as medium-sized. J is TRBJ1-1 and V is TRBV7-9, with a possible D match to TRBD1 (5 bases). Material: whole blood. The clonotype originates from an adult who was a healthcare worker with PCR-confirmed SARS-CoV-2 infection or an uninfected control (not recorded which). The CDR3 protein is CASSSPTRGHTEAFF. CDR3 DNA: TGTGCCAGCAGTTCTCCAACGCGGGGCCACACTGAAGCTTTCTTT.